This T cell receptor beta chain stems from a study of CD8+CD57+ T cells in acquired aplastic anemia. For this clonotype: What it recognizes is unknown.

Flow cytometry had shown expanded CD8+CD57+ cells in the patients chosen for sequencing. The CDR3 runs to 15 residues. Per germline, CDR1 SGHTA and CDR2 FQGNSA. The V and J ends lost 6 bases and 6 bases respectively, with 19 bases between them. The use of genomic DNA as template underpinned the TCR beta VDJ and CDR3 profiling. TCRdb ran MiXCR on the reads and lists one entry per CDR3 protein. The table has around 250,000 distinct CDR3 sequences, less than 85% seen once; the top ten hold 35% to 50%. The study's findings and limits: Around 30 sequences, all CD8+ CDR3, were shared between patients and controls.

Material: sorted CD4+, CD8+, or CD8+CD57+ T cells (not recorded which) from PBMCs. This chain uses TRBV7-2 with TRBJ2-3; a possible D gene is TRBD1 (5 bases). This sequence was found in a human donor with aplastic anemia. The CDR3 DNA sequence: TGTGCCAGCAGTTGGGCTGGGGCTAGGCGGGATACGCAGTATTTT. Translation gives CASSWAGARRDTQYF.